This T cell receptor beta chain was identified during a study of cytotoxic CD8 clonotypes in ibrutinib-treated CLL. Germline values: CDR1 MDHEN, CDR2 SYDVKM. The length of the CDR3 is 13 residues. V lost 3 bases and J 0 bases, leaving 5 bases between the germline ends. The data were produced by immunoSEQ multiplex PCR, yet TCRdb's version contains in-frame clones alone and is incomplete. Among tens of thousands of clones listed, around 78% were seen once. The sequences come from PBMCs, collected after 24 months of ibrutinib treatment. The clonotype originates from a human donor with chronic lymphocytic leukemia. V usage is TRBV28 and J usage is TRBJ1-1; D remains unclear. CDR3 residues: CASSFNMNTEAFF. In DNA, the CDR3 is TGTGCCAGCAGTTTTAACATGAACACTGAAGCTTTCTTT.